The 27 T cell receptor beta chains given below trace back to one sample, sequenced in a study of cytomegalovirus exposure and HLA in healthy donors. The PCR contained 60 Vbeta and 13 Jbeta primers. TCRdb keeps only in-frame clones here, not all; method: immunoSEQ multiplex PCR. The top ten clones hold more than 2.5% of a sample with some 130,000 clones, 80% of them seen once. Sequenced material: PBMCs. These receptor sequences come from a male donor in good health and CMV-seronegative.

A remark on this clone: The germline gene is not matched at one end of the junction; a read error may be the cause. This sample also contains other DNA sequences that code for the same CDR3. This chain links TRBV5-1 with TRBJ1-3, with D tentatively TRBD1 (6 bases). The CDR3 length is 14 residues. CDR1 is SGHRS and CDR2 is YFSETQ in the germline V gene. CDR3 bases: TGCGCCAGCAGACAGGGCTTTTCTGGAAACACCATATATTTC. Amino acid sequence: CASRQGFSGNTIYF.

CDR3 loop: CASSPIFWAGANYGYTF. The DNA of the CDR3 is TGTGCCAGCAGCCCTATCTTTTGGGCAGGCGCTAACTATGGCTACACCTTC. The gene calls are TRBV28 and TRBJ1-2; D remains unclear. In germline, CDR1 is MDHEN, CDR2 SYDVKM. The V end lost 6 bases, the J end lost 0 bases, and 20 bases lay between the germline ends. This CDR3 spans 17 amino acids.

The rearrangement uses TRBV7-9 and TRBJ2-7; 9 bases are a match to TRBD1. The trim removed 0 bases at V and 3 bases at J, leaving 6 bases unmatched. The CDR3 loop spans 16 amino acids. Germline V lookup: CDR1 SEHNR, CDR2 FQNEAQ (reference sequence). The CDR3 reads CASSLAKGQGHYEQYF. The DNA for the CDR3 is TGTGCCAGCAGCTTAGCGAAGGGACAGGGTCACTACGAGCAGTACTTC.

The V call is TRBV19, the J call TRBJ1-5, with D possibly TRBD1 on 6 matching bases. Germline V gene data show CDR1 as LNHDA and CDR2 as SQIVND (reference sequence). The V and J ends lost 8 bases and 2 bases respectively, with 16 bases between them. The CDR3 is 15 amino acids. The CDR3 coding sequence is TGTGCCAGTCGCCAGGGGCCCATGGGCAATCAGCCCCAGCATTTT. Its translation: CASRQGPMGNQPQHF.

The chain employs TRBV6-5 and TRBJ1-2; 8 nucleotides agree with TRBD1. The CDR3 totals 16 residues. Germline lookup yields CDR1 MNHEY and CDR2 SVGAGI. Trimming cost V 0 bases and J 5 bases; bases outside gene matches: 8. Written as DNA, the CDR3 is TGTGCCAGCAGTTACTCGGAAGTTCAGGGGGCATATGGCTACACCTTC. This encodes CASSYSEVQGAYGYTF.

The V and J genes are TRBV5-1 and TRBJ2-7; D gene unclear. Germline lookup yields CDR1 SGHRS and CDR2 YFSETQ. Trimming took off 0 bases at V and 5 bases at J, with 3 bases between the two ends. This CDR3 is 11 amino acids long. The CDR3 nucleotides are TGCGCCAGCAGCTTGGCCAACGAGCAGTACTTC. This encodes CASSLANEQYF.

The chain couples TRBV5-6 to TRBJ1-1; 8 bases line up with TRBD1. V gave up 5 bases and J gave up 4 bases; unmatched junction bases: 7. This CDR3 comprises 14 residues. CDR1 is SGHDT, CDR2 YYEEEE, per germline. The CDR3 sequence: CASSSGGLGTEAFF. The CDR3 nucleotides read TGTGCCAGCAGTTCAGGGGGCTTGGGCACTGAAGCTTTCTTT. The whole variable domain, filled in from reference TRBV5-6 and TRBJ1-1, reads DAGVTQSPTHLIKTRGQQVTLRCSPKSGHDTVSWYQQALGQGPQFIFQYYEEEERQRGNFPDRFSGHQFPNYSSELNVNALLLGDSALYLCASSSGGLGTEAFFGQGTRLTVV.

This chain connects TRBV27 to TRBJ2-7; 12 bases fit TRBD2. CDR3 length: 18 amino acids. In germline, CDR1 is MNHEY, CDR2 SMNVEV (reference sequence). Trimming took 2 bases from V and 5 from J; bases not matched to a gene: 13. The CDR3 sequence is CASSLGALAGGRAHEQYF. The CDR3 region has the DNA TGTGCCAGCAGTTTAGGTGCCCTAGCGGGAGGGAGAGCCCACGAGCAGTACTTC.

V is TRBV12-5 and J is TRBJ1-2, with D perhaps matching TRBD1 (6 bases). The V and J ends lost 3 bases and 0 bases respectively, with 8 bases between them. CDR3 size: 14 residues. The germline V gene has CDR1 LGHNT and CDR2 FRNRAP. This CDR3 reads CASGLGQSNYGYTF. CDR3 sequence (DNA): TGTGCTAGTGGTTTAGGACAGTCTAACTATGGCTACACCTTC.

As concerns this clone: Relative to the germline gene, one junction end is altered; a read error may explain this. J is TRBJ2-1 and V is TRBV7-6; the D is unclear. Germline V lookup: CDR1 SGHVS, CDR2 FNYEAQ. The CDR3 loop spans 14 amino acids. CDR3 DNA sequence: TGTGCCAGCAGCGTAGCCTTCTCCTACAATGAGCAGTTCTTC. Amino acids: CASSVAFSYNEQFF. Full variable domain (rest looked up from reference TRBV7-6 and TRBJ2-1): GAGVSQSPRYKVTKRGQDVALRCDPISGHVSLYWYRQALGQGPEFLTYFNYEAQQDKSGLPNDRFSAERPEGSISTLTIQRTEQRDSAMYRCASSVAFSYNEQFFGPGTRLTVL.

The rearrangement links TRBV10-3 to TRBJ1-2; possible D gene TRBD1, 6 bases. The V and J ends lost 2 bases and 6 bases respectively, with 13 bases between them. The CDR3 is made up of 14 amino acids. Germline CDR1 ENHRY, CDR2 SYGVKD. In DNA, the CDR3 is TGTGCCATCAGTGAGGATCAGACAGGCGATGGCTACACCTTC. Translated, it gives CAISEDQTGDGYTF.

This chain links TRBV6-1 with TRBJ2-5, with D perhaps matching TRBD2 (5 bases). Per the germline V gene, CDR1 is MNHNS and CDR2 is SASEGT. V gave up 4 bases and J gave up 5 bases, with 20 bases separating them. This CDR3 region has 16 residues. The CDR3 here is CASSGPQVFKRETQYF. CDR3 coding DNA: TGTGCCAGCAGTGGACCTCAGGTGTTCAAGCGGGAGACCCAGTACTTC.

The V and J genes are TRBV7-9 and TRBJ2-5, with TRBD1 as a possible D gene (7 bases). This CDR3 is 14 amino acids long. Germline assignment: CDR1 SEHNR and CDR2 FQNEAQ (reference sequence). Trimming took 4 bases from V and 5 from J, leaving 14 bases between them. As DNA, the CDR3 is TGTGCCAGCAGCTGGAGGGGGCGTCGGGAGACCCAGTACTTC. This gives the protein CASSWRGRRETQYF. The full variable domain, rest sourced from reference TRBV7-9 and TRBJ2-5, is DTGVSQNPRHKITKRGQNVTFRCDPISEHNRLYWYRQTLGQGPEFLTYFQNEAQLEKSRLLSDRFSAERPKGSFSTLEIQRTEQGDSAMYLCASSWRGRRETQYFGPGTRLLVL.

The chain has TRBV28 and TRBJ1-2; D remains ambiguous. Germline V CDR1 and CDR2: MDHEN, SYDVKM. V was shortened by 8 bases and J by 5 bases, with 12 bases between the two germline ends. There are 12 residues in the CDR3. CDR3 nucleotide sequence: TGTGCCAGCGCAGAGGGAGAATATGGCTACACCTTC. It specifies CASAEGEYGYTF.

The chain recombines TRBV30 with TRBJ2-7, with D uncertain. The ends were cut back, 0 bases at V and 10 bases at J, with 13 bases in the middle. Germline lookup yields CDR1 GTSNPN and CDR2 SVGIG (reference sequence). CDR3 size: 12 residues. CDR3 residues: CAWSVQLREQYF. In nucleotides, the CDR3 is TGTGCCTGGAGTGTACAGCTACGAGAACAGTACTTC.

The CDR3 nucleotides are TGTGCCAGCAGCTTCAGGGGGCCCCATTCACCCCTCCACTTT. Its translation: CASSFRGPHSPLHF. This chain links TRBV28 with TRBJ1-6, with 8 bases that match TRBD1. Trimming at V came to 6 bases and at J to 8 bases, leaving 6 bases not matched to a gene. CDR1 is MDHEN and CDR2 is SYDVKM in the germline V gene. This CDR3 comprises 14 residues.

V is TRBV2 and J is TRBJ1-6, with 7 bases lining up with TRBD1. Germline assignment: CDR1 SNHLY and CDR2 FYNNEI. With V trimmed by 6 bases and J by 10 bases, 9 bases remained unmatched. The CDR3 contains 14 residues. Written as DNA, the CDR3 is TGTGCCAGCAGCCCGGGACAGAGCTCCTCACCCCTCCACTTT. Protein: CASSPGQSSSPLHF.

The J gene is TRBJ2-1, the V gene TRBV7-2, with D tentatively TRBD1 (5 bases). The CDR3 is 13 residues long. Between the trimmed V and J ends, which lost 4 bases and 4 bases, there was a span of 8 bases. Germline V lookup: CDR1 SGHTA, CDR2 FQGNSA. The chain's CDR3 is CASSWGGYNEQFF. The DNA of the CDR3 is TGTGCCAGCAGCTGGGGCGGATACAATGAGCAGTTCTTC.

In its sample, this clone was seen a few times. This chain links TRBV14 with TRBJ2-7; unclear D gene. The germline gives CDR1 SGHDN, CDR2 FVKESK. This CDR3 spans 15 amino acids. Trimming shortened V by 0 bases and J by 2 bases, and 11 bases separated the two germline ends. CDR3 protein: CASSQDRGVTYEQYF. Here the CDR3 DNA reads TGTGCCAGCAGCCAAGATCGAGGTGTCACCTACGAGCAGTACTTC.

This chain links TRBV13 with TRBJ2-2, with D perhaps matching TRBD2 (7 bases). V was pared by 2 bases and J by 5 bases, with 12 bases between. Per the germline V gene, CDR1 is PRHDT and CDR2 is FYEKMQ (reference sequence). The CDR3 runs to 15 residues. CDR3 residues: CASSLWGGRTGELFF. CDR3 DNA sequence: TGTGCCAGCAGCTTATGGGGGGGCCGAACCGGGGAGCTGTTTTTT.

The rearrangement links TRBV5-4 to TRBJ2-4; D possibly corresponds to TRBD1 (6 bases). V dropped 1 base and J dropped 12 bases, with 20 bases sitting between them. There are 15 residues in the CDR3. The germline CDR1 and CDR2 sequences are SGHNT and YYREEE (reference sequence). CDR3 amino acids: CASSLKGQPVDSQYF. For the CDR3, the DNA is TGTGCCAGCAGCTTGAAGGGACAACCAGTTGACAGTCAGTACTTC.

Comment on this clone: The junction and the germline gene differ at one end; a read error may be behind it. This rearrangement joins TRBV7-9 to TRBJ2-3, with D tentatively TRBD2 (6 bases). The CDR3 has 15 residues. Germline values: CDR1 SEHNR, CDR2 FQNEAQ (reference sequence). In DNA, the CDR3 is TGTTCCAGCAGCTTAGATGGGGGGAAGACAGATACGCAGTATTTT. Its protein is CSSSLDGGKTDTQYF. The full variable domain, completed using reference TRBV7-9 and TRBJ2-3, is DTGVSQNPRHKITKRGQNVTFRCDPISEHNRLYWYRQTLGQGPEFLTYFQNEAQLEKSRLLSDRFSAERPKGSFSTLEIQRTEQGDSAMYLCSSSLDGGKTDTQYFGPGTRLTVL.

This chain joins TRBV6-4 and TRBJ2-3; 8 bases match TRBD1. The CDR3 runs to 15 residues. The germline V gene encodes CDR1 MRHNA and CDR2 SNTAGT. V lost 3 bases and J lost 3; bases outside the gene matches: 5. The CDR3 here is CASSEETGATDTQYF. In nucleotides, the CDR3 is TGTGCCAGCAGTGAGGAGACAGGGGCGACAGATACGCAGTATTTT.

The chain employs TRBV5-4 and TRBJ2-3; D is perhaps TRBD1 (6 bases). Between the trimmed V and J ends, which lost 4 bases and 3 bases, there was a span of 9 bases. The CDR3 runs 13 residues. Per germline, CDR1 SGHNT and CDR2 YYREEE (reference sequence). CDR3 DNA: TGTGCCAGCAGCCGTGGGACAACAGATACGCAGTATTTT. Translated, it gives CASSRGTTDTQYF.

This chain connects TRBV5-1 to TRBJ2-7, with 14 bases fitting TRBD2. The ends lost 4 bases at V and 4 bases at J; junction bases unmatched: 4. This CDR3 comprises 15 residues. The V gene's germline CDR1 is SGHRS and CDR2 YFSETQ. The CDR3 nucleotides are TGCGCCAGCAGCGTCGGGACTAGCGGGGGTTACGAGCAGTACTTC. This sequence encodes CASSVGTSGGYEQYF.

This chain links TRBV29-1 with TRBJ2-5; D is possibly TRBD2 (6 bases). Looked up from germline, CDR1 is SQVTM and CDR2 is ANQGSEA. The CDR3 length is 15 residues. The ends were cut back, 5 bases at V and 1 base at J, with 17 bases in the middle. The CDR3: CSVYGYSGAQETQYF. The CDR3 region has the DNA TGCAGCGTTTACGGCTATAGCGGAGCCCAAGAGACCCAGTACTTC.

The rearrangement links TRBV19 to TRBJ2-3; a possible D gene is TRBD2 (5 bases). V lost 1 base and J lost 6, with 8 bases in between. The CDR3 spans 13 residues. Germline CDR1 reads LNHDA; CDR2 reads SQIVND (reference sequence). The CDR3 DNA is TGTGCCAGTAGTATAGGCCGAGGGGATACGCAGTATTTT. Amino acid sequence: CASSIGRGDTQYF. The full variable domain, with the rest looked up from reference TRBV19 and TRBJ2-3, is DGGITQSPKYLFRKEGQNVTLSCEQNLNHDAMYWYRQDPGQGLRLIYYSQIVNDFQKGDIAEGYSVSREKKESFPLTVTSAQKNPTAFYLCASSIGRGDTQYFGPGTRLTVL.